This T cell receptor beta chain stems from a study of OX40 agonist ivuxolimab in advanced cancers. Broadly, across the study: The costimulatory receptor OX40 (CD134) was targeted by ivuxolimab, a fully human IgG2 agonistic monoclonal antibody. The purpose of peripheral TCRbeta sequencing was to test whether ivuxolimab changed TCR sequence diversity and led to clonal T-cell expansion. Partial responses occurred in three dose-escalation patients, of whom one had hepatocellular carcinoma and two had cutaneous melanoma. Intravenous ivuxolimab was administered to patients every 2 weeks at six dose levels: 0.01, 0.1, 0.3, 1.5, 3 and 10 mg/kg. The monotherapy dose-escalation portion (N of about 50 patients) of the phase I ivuxolimab trial is reported in the paper. Patients were allowed to have had prior anti-PD-1, anti-PD-L1 or anti-CTLA-4 therapy, and more than 35% of the dose-escalation patients had been treated with checkpoint inhibitors. Among the 52 dose-escalation patients, some 20 had hepatocellular carcinoma, approximately 15 melanoma, 9 renal cell carcinoma and 9 head and neck cancer. The dose-escalation cohort was 82.7% male with a mean age of roughly 60 years, ranging from about 23 to 85.

V loses 1 base at its end and J loses 4 bases; junction bases beyond the gene matches: 3. From cysteine to phenylalanine, the CDR3 is 16 amino acids long. Just the 48-base CDR3 DNA is kept, in frame starting at base 1. The germline V gene supplies CDR1 LGHNA and CDR2 YNFKEQ. The trial excluded patients who had a history of autoimmune disease or were on systemic immunosuppression. Peripheral blood for TCR sequencing was drawn from every dose cohort at baseline, at cycle 4 day 1 and at cycle 7 day 1. Samples came from an open-label, multicenter, first-in-human phase I dose-escalation trial of ivuxolimab. The trial enrolled adults with locally advanced or metastatic head and neck squamous cell, hepatocellular, melanoma or renal cell carcinoma. Before TCR sequencing, CD4+ and CD8+ T cells were separately sorted from peripheral blood. To sequence the TCRbeta CDR3 region, genomic DNA was isolated from the sorted cells. TCRbeta CDR3 regions were sequenced using the immunoSEQ Assay. TCRdb stores this immuneACCESS table with in-frame sequences only. Part of the clones is absent; in the studies checked, under half of the shortfall reflects unresolved V genes, and no reason is known for the rest. Recorded for this sample are 90,000 to 100,000 clones; 90% of them occurred a single time. Roughly 0.16% of the sample goes to the ten largest clones.

The study at large found these results: In the 0.1-3.0 mg/kg groups, partial responders were among the patients with the lowest normalized peripheral clonal expansion, particularly in CD8+ T cells. The antigen specificity of the clonally expanded peripheral T cells was not determined. At doses of 0.1 to 3.0 mg/kg, clonal expansion of both CD4+ and CD8+ T cells in blood was seen between baseline and week 6. Low levels of normalized T-cell clonal expansion were also seen in some patients who did not respond. On average, CD8+ T cells showed more expanded clones than CD4+ T cells after ivuxolimab.

Regarding this clone: Its antigen is currently not known. No base quality values were provided; no much bigger clone lies one nucleotide off.

The chain is encoded by TRBV4-2 joined to TRBJ2-2, with TRBD1 identical over 10 junction bases. The sequencing here drew on CD4+ or CD8+ T cells sorted from blood, taken in a trial of the OX40 agonist ivuxolimab. This sequence was found in an adult with an advanced solid tumor such as melanoma, head and neck, liver or kidney cancer. The CDR3 loop reads CASSQGQGAFTGELFF. The nucleotide sequence is given as TGTGCCAGCAGCCAAGGACAGGGGGCTTTCACCGGGGAGCTGTTTTTT.